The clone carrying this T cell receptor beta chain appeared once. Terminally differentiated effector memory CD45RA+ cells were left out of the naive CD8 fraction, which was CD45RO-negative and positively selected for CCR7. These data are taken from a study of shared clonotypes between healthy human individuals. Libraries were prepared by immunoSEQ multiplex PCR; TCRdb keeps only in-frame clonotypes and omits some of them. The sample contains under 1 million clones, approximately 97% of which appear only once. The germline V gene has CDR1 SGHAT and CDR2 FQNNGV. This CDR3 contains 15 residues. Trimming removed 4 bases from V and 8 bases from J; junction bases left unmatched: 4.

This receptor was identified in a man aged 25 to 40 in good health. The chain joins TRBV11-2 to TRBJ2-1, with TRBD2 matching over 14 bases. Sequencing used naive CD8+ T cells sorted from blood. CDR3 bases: TGTGCCAGCAGCTACGGGACTAGCGGGAGCGATGAGCAGTTCTTC. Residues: CASSYGTSGSDEQFF.